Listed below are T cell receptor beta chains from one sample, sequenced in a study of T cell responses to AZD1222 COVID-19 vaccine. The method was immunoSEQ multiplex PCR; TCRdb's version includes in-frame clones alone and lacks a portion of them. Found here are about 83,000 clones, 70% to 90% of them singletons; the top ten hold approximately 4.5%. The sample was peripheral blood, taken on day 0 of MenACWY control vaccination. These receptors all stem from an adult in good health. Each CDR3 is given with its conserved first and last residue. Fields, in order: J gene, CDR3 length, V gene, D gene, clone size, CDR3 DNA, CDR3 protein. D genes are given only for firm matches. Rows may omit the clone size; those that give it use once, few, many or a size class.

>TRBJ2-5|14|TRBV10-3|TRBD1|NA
TGTGCCGCCTCGCCCGGGACAGGGGAGGAGACCCAGTACTTC
CAASPGTGEETQYF
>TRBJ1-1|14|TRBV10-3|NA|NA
TGTGCCATCAGTGAGTCGGATGTACACACTGAAGCTTTCTTT
CAISESDVHTEAFF
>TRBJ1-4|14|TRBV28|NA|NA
TGTGCCAGCAGTTGGGAGACACTCAATGAAAAACTGTTTTTT
CASSWETLNEKLFF
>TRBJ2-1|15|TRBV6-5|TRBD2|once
TGTGCCAGCACCCCCCCCCGAGCGGGGGACAATGAGCAGTTCTTC
CASTPPRAGDNEQFF
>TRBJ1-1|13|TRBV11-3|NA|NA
TGTGCCAGCAGCTTAGGAGTGAACACTGAAGCTTTCTTT
CASSLGVNTEAFF
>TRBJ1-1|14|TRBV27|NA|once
TGTGCCAGCAGTGTGGGGTGGGGGAACACTGAAGCTTTCTTT
CASSVGWGNTEAFF
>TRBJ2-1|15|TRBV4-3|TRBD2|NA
TGCGCCAGCAGCCAAGATCGGACTAGCGTAAATGAGCAGTTCTTC
CASSQDRTSVNEQFF
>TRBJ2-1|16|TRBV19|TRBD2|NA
TGTGCCACCCAGGGGGGACTAGCGGGAGTAGTTGATGAGCAGTTCTTC
CATQGGLAGVVDEQFF
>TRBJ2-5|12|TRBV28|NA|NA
TGTGCCAGCAGTTTAACGCTGGAGGCCCAGTACTTC
CASSLTLEAQYF
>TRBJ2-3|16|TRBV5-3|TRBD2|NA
TGTGCCAGAAGCTTAACTAGCGGGAGGTACACAGATACGCAGTATTTT
CARSLTSGRYTDTQYF
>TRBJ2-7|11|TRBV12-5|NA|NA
TGTGCGCCCGGACAGTCCTACGAGCAGTACTTC
CAPGQSYEQYF
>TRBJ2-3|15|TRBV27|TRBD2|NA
TGTGCCAGCAGTTTTGTGCGGGAGTCCCCAGATACGCAGTATTTT
CASSFVRESPDTQYF
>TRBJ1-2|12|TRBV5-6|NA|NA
TGTGCCAGCAGCGAGTCGGGCTATGGCTACACCTTC
CASSESGYGYTF
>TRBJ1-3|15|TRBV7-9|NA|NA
TGTGCCAGCAGCTCCCGAGGAACCGCTGGAAACACCATATATTTT
CASSSRGTAGNTIYF
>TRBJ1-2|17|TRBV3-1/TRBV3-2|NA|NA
TGTGCCAGCAGCCAAAGATCCCCCAGGCGGTCGGGCTATGGCTACACCTTC
CASSQRSPRRSGYGYTF
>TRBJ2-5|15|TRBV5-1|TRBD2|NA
TGCGCCAGCAGCCCCTTGACTAGCGGACAAGAGACCCAGTACTTC
CASSPLTSGQETQYF